This T cell receptor beta chain was profiled in a study of cytomegalovirus exposure and HLA in healthy donors. PCR employed 60 Vbeta and 13 Jbeta primers. Sequenced by immunoSEQ multiplex PCR; TCRdb stores in-frame clones only, minus some. This sample has about 130,000 clones, with 65% to 90% found just once. CDR3 length equals 13 residues. Looked up from germline, CDR1 is MGHRA and CDR2 is YSYEKL. With 4 bases removed from V and 5 bases from J, the gap between germline ends came to 11 bases. The clonotype was recovered from a man aged 50-60 years in good health and CMV-seronegative. This chain links TRBV4-1 with TRBJ2-5, with D possibly TRBD2 on 6 matching bases. Specimen: PBMCs. The CDR3 DNA reads as TGCGCCAGCAGCCTGACGGGGAGGGAGACCCAGTACTTC. Its translation is CASSLTGRETQYF.